This T cell receptor (beta chain) was recorded in a study of T cell responses to AZD1222 COVID-19 vaccine. Note on this clone: Its antigen remains unknown.

Assay: immunoSEQ multiplex PCR; the TCRdb copy retains only in-frame clones and omits some. The data show 200,000 to 250,000 clones, with less than 95% seen just once and around 1.7% held by the top ten. Per germline, CDR1 SNHLY and CDR2 FYNNEI. Trimming shortened V by 8 bases and J by 4 bases, and 12 bases separated the two germline ends. CDR3 length: 13 amino acids. The study, taken as a whole, reports: Unmutated variant regions are reportedly the target of nearly half of TCRs that are spike-specific. Spike was spanned by vaccine-associated CD4 TCRs, which were dominant at 160-218 and 743-854.

The specimen was peripheral blood, collected 28 days after the second dose of the MenACWY control vaccine. The clonotype originates from an adult who received the MenACWY meningococcal vaccine as a control. The rearrangement uses TRBV2 and TRBJ1-5; TRBD1 is a possible D gene (5 bases). The CDR3 loop reads CASLAGRNQPQHF. For the CDR3, the DNA is TGTGCCAGCCTAGCGGGACGGAATCAGCCCCAGCATTTT.